The 13 T cell receptor beta chains given below trace back to one sample, sequenced in a study of shared clonotypes between healthy human individuals. Method: immunoSEQ multiplex PCR; TCRdb's copy keeps in-frame clones and lacks some. The data contain hundreds of thousands of clones, 80% to 95% of them seen just once; the ten biggest clones take up more than 20%. Naive CD8 cells lacked CD45RO and underwent positive selection for CCR7, leaving out terminally differentiated effector memory CD45RA+ cells. Sequenced: naive CD8+ T cells sorted from blood. These receptors all stem from a man under 40 in good health.

The chain links TRBV6-5 to TRBJ2-3; 10 nucleotides align to TRBD2. Trimming at V came to 3 bases and at J to 2 bases, leaving 5 bases not matched to a gene. Germline V CDR1 and CDR2: MNHEY, SVGAGI. The CDR3 has 16 residues. The CDR3 sequence is CASSYASGGPTDTQYF. CDR3 DNA sequence: TGTGCCAGCAGTTATGCTAGCGGGGGCCCCACAGATACGCAGTATTTT.

The rearrangement uses TRBV11-2 and TRBJ2-6; 7 bases are shared with TRBD1. Germline CDR1 reads SGHAT; CDR2 reads FQNNGV. V trimming: 4 bases; J trimming: 0 bases; junction bases outside the gene matches: 9. The CDR3 sequence is 18 residues long. CDR3 protein: CASSYGQDLLSGANVLTF. Here the CDR3 DNA reads TGTGCCAGCAGCTATGGACAGGACCTCCTCTCTGGGGCCAACGTCCTGACTTTC.

This chain's CDR3 is CASRPEGSNQPQHF. CDR3 coding DNA: TGTGCCAGCCGCCCCGAAGGAAGCAATCAGCCCCAGCATTTT. The V gene is TRBV7-9, the J gene TRBJ1-5; no firm D call. V lost 8 bases and J 1 base, leaving 12 bases between the germline ends. The V gene's germline CDR1 is SEHNR and CDR2 FQNEAQ (reference sequence). This CDR3 has 14 amino acids.

The rearrangement links TRBV6-6 to TRBJ2-1; D is uncertain. In germline, CDR1 is MNHNY, CDR2 SVGAGI (reference sequence). Trimming took off 7 bases at V and 7 bases at J, with 11 bases between the two ends. CDR3 length: 12 amino acids. The CDR3 sequence is CASNSLTNEQFF. In DNA, the CDR3 is TGTGCCAGCAATTCCTTGACGAATGAGCAGTTCTTC.

The V and J genes are TRBV4-1 and TRBJ1-3; 11 nucleotides line up with TRBD1. With V trimmed by 4 bases and J by 3 bases, 8 bases remained unmatched. In germline, CDR1 is MGHRA, CDR2 YSYEKL. This CDR3 is built from 17 residues. The CDR3 sequence is CASSRGTGGIDGNTIYF. The DNA for the CDR3 is TGCGCCAGCAGCCGGGGGACAGGGGGGATAGATGGAAACACCATATATTTT.

This clone was counted between two and nine times. The rearrangement uses TRBV7-9 and TRBJ2-7; tentative D call: TRBD2 (6 bases). The CDR3 extends over 12 amino acids. Per the germline V gene, CDR1 is SEHNR and CDR2 is FQNEAQ (reference sequence). Trimming left V 8 bases short and J 2 bases short, with 10 bases between. The CDR3 coding sequence is TGTGCCAGCGGGGCGGGGACCTACGAGCAGTACTTC. It specifies CASGAGTYEQYF.

The chain employs TRBV11-2 and TRBJ2-7, with 7 bases aligning to TRBD1. Germline V lookup: CDR1 SGHAT, CDR2 FQNNGV. J lost 0 bases, V lost 4 bases, and 12 bases had no gene match. The CDR3 is 17 residues long. For the CDR3, the DNA is TGTGCCAGCAGCTCGGAGATTACGGACAGGTTCTCCTACGAGCAGTACTTC. This gives the protein CASSSEITDRFSYEQYF.

This clone was recorded only once. The chain is built from TRBV5-4 and TRBJ2-6; 13 bases line up with TRBD2. Trimming removed 3 bases from V and 0 bases from J; junction bases left unmatched: 6. Germline assignment: CDR1 SGHNT and CDR2 YYREEE (reference sequence). The CDR3 is made up of 19 amino acids. The CDR3: CASSWGGLAGPSGANVLTF. The CDR3 nucleotides read TGTGCCAGCAGCTGGGGGGGACTAGCGGGACCCTCTGGGGCCAACGTCCTGACTTTC.

The chain carries TRBV27 and TRBJ2-2; TRBD1 is a possible D gene (5 bases). The V gene's germline CDR1 is MNHEY and CDR2 SMNVEV (reference sequence). The CDR3 is 15 residues long. Trimming left V 2 bases short and J 4 bases short, with 11 bases between. The CDR3 region is CASSLVRAFTGELFF. The CDR3, as DNA: TGTGCCAGCAGTTTAGTCAGGGCATTCACCGGGGAGCTGTTTTTT.

Only one count was recorded for this clone. This chain joins TRBV25-1 and TRBJ1-4; 8 bases are shared with TRBD1. CDR3 length: 16 amino acids. V trimming: 1 base; J trimming: 5 bases; junction bases outside the gene matches: 6. Germline assignment: CDR1 MGHDK and CDR2 SYGVNS. CDR3 DNA sequence: TGTGCCAGCAGTGAATTTCAGGGGGCGGGAAATGAAAAACTGTTTTTT. This sequence encodes CASSEFQGAGNEKLFF. Combining the CDR3 with reference TRBV25-1 and TRBJ1-4 gives the whole variable domain EADIYQTPRYLVIGTGKKITLECSQTMGHDKMYWYQQDPGMELHLIHYSYGVNSTEKGDLSSESTVSRIRTEHFPLTLESARPSHTSQYLCASSEFQGAGNEKLFFGSGTQLSVL.

The V gene is TRBV13, the J gene TRBJ1-2; 8 bases align to TRBD1. The CDR3 is made up of 15 amino acids. V shed 8 bases and J 0 bases; nucleotides not matched to a gene: 8. The V gene's germline CDR1 is PRHDT and CDR2 FYEKMQ (reference sequence). The CDR3 reads CASGWAGGSNYGYTF. The CDR3 nucleotides read TGTGCCAGCGGATGGGCAGGGGGCTCTAACTATGGCTACACCTTC.

The chain is built from TRBV7-8 and TRBJ2-1; D assignment may be TRBD1 or TRBD2 (5 bases each). CDR3 length: 17 residues. Germline V gene sequence: CDR1 SGHVS, CDR2 FQNEAQ. The germline V and J ends were trimmed by 5 bases and 1 base, with 18 bases remaining between them. The CDR3, as DNA: TGTGCCAGCAGCAGCCCCACGGGGACCATATCCTACAATGAGCAGTTCTTC. It codes for CASSSPTGTISYNEQFF.

This chain uses TRBV28 with TRBJ1-3; a possible D gene is TRBD1 (6 bases). The germline gives CDR1 MDHEN, CDR2 SYDVKM. The CDR3 length is 16 residues. V lost 5 bases to trimming and J lost 3 bases, with 17 bases between them. The CDR3 region has the DNA TGTGCCAGCAGTGGCCAGGACCAGGGGAATGGAAACACCATATATTTT. As protein: CASSGQDQGNGNTIYF. Using reference TRBV28 and TRBJ1-3 for the parts outside the CDR3, the full variable domain is DVKVTQSSRYLVKRTGEKVFLECVQDMDHENMFWYRQDPGLGLRLIYFSYDVKMKEKGDIPEGYSVSREKKERFSLILESASTNQTSMYLCASSGQDQGNGNTIYFGEGSWLTVV.